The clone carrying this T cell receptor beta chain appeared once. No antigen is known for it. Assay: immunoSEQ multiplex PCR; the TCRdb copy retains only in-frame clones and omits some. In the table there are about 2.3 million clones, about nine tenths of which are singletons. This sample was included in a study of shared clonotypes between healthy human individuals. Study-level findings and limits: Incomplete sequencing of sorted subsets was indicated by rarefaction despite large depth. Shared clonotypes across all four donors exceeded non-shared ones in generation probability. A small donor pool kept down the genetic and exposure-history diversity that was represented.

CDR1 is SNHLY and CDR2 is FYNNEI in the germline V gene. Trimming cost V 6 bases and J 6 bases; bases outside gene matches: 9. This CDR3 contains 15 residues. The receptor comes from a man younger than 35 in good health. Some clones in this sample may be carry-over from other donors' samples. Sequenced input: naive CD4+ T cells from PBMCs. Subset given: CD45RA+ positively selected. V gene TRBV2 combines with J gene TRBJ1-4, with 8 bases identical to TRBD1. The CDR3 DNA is TGTGCCAGCAGCGCGCAGGGGGCGCGTGATGAAAAACTGTTTTTT. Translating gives CASSAQGARDEKLFF.